One TCR beta chain is described in this entry. This entry comes from a study of blood T cell repertoires in COVID-19. This table comes from immunoSEQ multiplex PCR, and its TCRdb copy is limited to in-frame clones, with some not included. The repertoire consists of some 110,000 clones, with roughly four fifths occurring once and the leading ten covering 7.9%. Looked up from germline, CDR1 is SEHNR and CDR2 is FQNEAQ (reference sequence). This CDR3 comprises 15 residues. V trimming: 5 bases; J trimming: 3 bases; junction bases outside the gene matches: 5. The TCR was taken from a man aged 65 to 85 with acute or convalescent COVID-19. Sequencing was performed on peripheral blood. The J gene is TRBJ2-3, the V gene TRBV7-9; 10 bases are a match to TRBD2. The CDR3 loop is CASSPLAGATDTQYF. In DNA form, the CDR3 reads TGTGCCAGCAGCCCTCTAGCGGGAGCGACAGATACGCAGTATTTT.